This T cell receptor (beta chain) was recovered during a study of shared T cell receptors in the human thymus. This CDR3 spans 16 amino acids. Germline CDR1 reads SGHAT; CDR2 reads FQNNGV. After removal of 0 bases from V and 3 bases from J, the junction contained 6 bases not matched to a gene. The method was immunoSEQ multiplex PCR; TCRdb's version includes in-frame clones alone and lacks a portion of them. Of about 660,000 clones detected, around 89% appear once; the ten largest clones hold about 0.01%. These data were also filed under a second study, of human thymus T cells. That study adds: Resections removed during corrective heart surgery provided the thymus tissue used.

The sequenced material came from thymocytes. The chain recombines TRBV11-2 with TRBJ2-7, with TRBD1 identical over 9 bases. The receptor's source is a boy younger than two with a congenital heart defect. The CDR3 reads CASSLDFQDRGYEQYF. The CDR3 DNA reads TGTGCCAGCAGCTTAGATTTTCAGGACAGGGGCTACGAGCAGTACTTC.